The 21 T cell receptor beta chains presented below share a single source sample, sequenced in a study of graft-versus-host responses after intestinal transplantation. Clones were sequenced by immunoSEQ multiplex PCR, and TCRdb holds only the in-frame ones, with some missing. Here the sample spans about 57,000 clones, 70% to 90% being singletons. Sequencing was performed on PBMCs, taken 26 days after transplant. These receptor sequences come from a human patient who received an intestinal transplant, so some T cells may come from the graft donor.

This clone was counted once. One junction end does not reproduce the germline sequence, and a read error may be involved. The V call is TRBV7-7, the J call TRBJ2-1, with 9 bases matching TRBD2. Germline V gene data show CDR1 as SSHAT and CDR2 as FNYEAQ (reference sequence). The CDR3 extends over 14 amino acids. Here the CDR3 reads CASSSGGSYNEQFF. The CDR3 coding sequence is TGTGCTAGCAGTAGCGGGGGAAGCTACAATGAGCAGTTCTTC.

J is TRBJ2-7 and V is TRBV7-8; D may be TRBD2 (5 bases). The CDR3 extends over 12 amino acids. The germline V gene has CDR1 SGHVS and CDR2 FQNEAQ. V was shortened by 5 bases and J by 3 bases, with 8 bases between the two germline ends. CDR3 sequence (DNA): TGTGCCAGCAGCCACGGGGACTACGAGCAGTACGTC. It translates to CASSHGDYEQYV.

The chain has TRBV28 and TRBJ2-1; 8 bases are shared with TRBD2. With V trimmed by 6 bases and J by 9 bases, 10 bases remained unmatched. Germline-derived CDR1 and CDR2 are MDHEN and SYDVKM. The CDR3 extends over 14 amino acids. CDR3 protein: CASSPPGLASEQFF. In nucleotides, the CDR3 is TGTGCCAGCAGCCCTCCAGGACTAGCCAGTGAGCAGTTCTTC.

This clone was seen only a few times. The gene calls are TRBV5-8 and TRBJ1-2; no definite D call. CDR3 size: 12 residues. V was clipped by 1 base and J by 8 bases, with 9 bases between them. CDR1 and CDR2 (germline): SGHTS, YDEGEE. DNA of the CDR3: TGTGCCAGCAGCTTGTCCCAGGTCGGCTACACCTTC. The encoded protein is CASSLSQVGYTF.

This clone was observed a few times. This sequence joins TRBV19 and TRBJ2-2; 9 nucleotides align to TRBD2. Per germline, CDR1 LNHDA and CDR2 SQIVND (reference sequence). This CDR3 comprises 13 residues. V dropped 7 bases and J dropped 8; count of bases not matched to a gene: 5. The CDR3 bases are TGTGCCAGTAAGGTAGCGGGGGCTGGGGAGCTGTTTTTT. Residues: CASKVAGAGELFF.

The gene calls are TRBV5-4 and TRBJ2-1, with a tentative D call TRBD1 (8 bases). This CDR3 is 16 amino acids long. The V gene lost 3 bases and the J gene lost 2 bases, with 15 bases spanning the gap. The germline CDR1 and CDR2 sequences are SGHNT and YYREEE (reference sequence). The DNA of the CDR3 is TGTGCCAGCAGCTGGGGGGGGACAGGTACCTACAATGAGCAGTTCTTC. It encodes CASSWGGTGTYNEQFF.

This rearrangement joins TRBV10-2 to TRBJ2-1; 10 positions agree with TRBD2. Trimming removed 5 bases from V and 9 bases from J; junction bases left unmatched: 10. The CDR3 contains 15 residues. CDR1 is WSHSY and CDR2 is SAAADI in the germline V gene. Here the CDR3 DNA reads TGCGCCAGCAGTAACCCAGCGGGAGGGAGGATTGAGCAGTTCTTC. Protein sequence: CASSNPAGGRIEQFF.

The chain has TRBV18 and TRBJ1-5; 7 positions match TRBD1. The germline CDR1 and CDR2 sequences are KGHSH and LQKENI. Trimming removed 5 bases from V and 7 bases from J; junction bases left unmatched: 5. CDR3 length: 13 amino acids. CDR3 in DNA: TGTGCCAGCTCAGAGGGGGCGGACCAGCCCCAGCATTTT. This gives the protein CASSEGADQPQHF.

V gene TRBV7-8 combines with J gene TRBJ2-7, with 7 nucleotides matching TRBD1. CDR1 SGHVS and CDR2 FQNEAQ come from the germline V gene. The CDR3 spans 16 residues. J gave up 2 bases and V 5 bases, and 12 bases lay outside the gene matches. The CDR3 protein is CASSPGGRQGPYEQYF. CDR3 DNA sequence: TGTGCCAGCAGCCCGGGTGGGAGACAGGGCCCCTACGAGCAGTACTTC.

The chain combines TRBV7-9 with TRBJ1-1; 7 bases are a match to TRBD1. Germline V CDR1 and CDR2: SEHNR, FQNEAQ (reference sequence). Losses at the gene ends were 5 bases for V and 0 bases for J; bases not matched to a gene: 6. This CDR3 has 15 amino acids. The CDR3 loop is CASSPRQGLNTEAFF. For the CDR3, the DNA is TGTGCCAGCAGCCCACGACAGGGTCTGAACACTGAAGCTTTCTTT.

The chain is built from TRBV12-5 and TRBJ2-1; D perhaps matches TRBD1 (5 bases). The germline V gene has CDR1 LGHNT and CDR2 FRNRAP. This CDR3 comprises 13 residues. V was shortened by 1 base and J by 10 bases, with 11 bases between the two germline ends. The CDR3 spells CASGLETGREQFF. DNA of the CDR3: TGTGCTAGTGGTTTGGAAACAGGACGGGAGCAGTTCTTC.

This clone was picked up a small number of times. The chain combines TRBV14 with TRBJ1-2; D call uncertain. The V gene's germline CDR1 is SGHDN and CDR2 FVKESK. Trimming took off 1 base at V and 10 bases at J, with 22 bases between the two ends. This CDR3 comprises 16 residues. The CDR3 DNA reads as TGTGCCAGCAGCCAAGTTCAGGAAGGTCACCTCGGAAACTACACCTTC. Protein product: CASSQVQEGHLGNYTF. Using reference TRBV14 and TRBJ1-2 for the parts outside the CDR3, the full variable domain is EAGVTQFPSHSVIEKGQTVTLRCDPISGHDNLYWYRRVMGKEIKFLLHFVKESKQDESGMPNNRFLAERTGGTYSTLKVQPAELEDSGVYFCASSQVQEGHLGNYTFGSGTRLTVV.

V usage is TRBV27 and J usage is TRBJ1-1; TRBD1 aligns across 8 bases. The trim removed 5 bases at V and 0 bases at J, leaving 8 bases unmatched. This CDR3 comprises 16 residues. Germline V gene data show CDR1 as MNHEY and CDR2 as SMNVEV (reference sequence). The CDR3 region is CASSMRTGRVNTEAFF. The CDR3, as DNA: TGTGCCAGCAGTATGCGGACAGGGAGGGTGAACACTGAAGCTTTCTTT.

This chain uses TRBV9 with TRBJ2-5; maybe TRBD2 (5 bases). The end of the DNA fits TRBJ2-7 better, so the J call may be wrong. Looked up from germline, CDR1 is SGDLS and CDR2 is YYNGEE. The CDR3 is 14 amino acids. CDR3 bases: TGTGCCAGCAGCGTATTTGGGGAGTCCTACGAGCAGTACTTC. Translated: CASSVFGESYEQYF.

This clone was counted only a few times. This chain joins TRBV7-9 and TRBJ1-5; D not resolved. The ends were cut back, 5 bases at V and 4 bases at J, with 9 bases in the middle. Germline lookup yields CDR1 SEHNR and CDR2 FQNEAQ (reference sequence). The CDR3 runs to 13 residues. CDR3 sequence reads: CASSPQSNQPQHF. The CDR3 DNA sequence: TGTGCCAGCAGCCCCCAGTCTAATCAGCCCCAGCATTTT.

J is TRBJ2-1 and V is TRBV4-3; 8 bases are a match to TRBD2. Losses at the gene ends were 0 bases for V and 5 bases for J; bases not matched to a gene: 15. This CDR3 spans 19 amino acids. Germline lookup yields CDR1 LGHNA and CDR2 YSLEER. CDR3 protein: CASSQDRGGRSGGNNEQFF. The DNA of the CDR3 is TGCGCCAGCAGCCAAGATAGGGGGGGGAGGAGCGGGGGTAACAATGAGCAGTTCTTC.

V usage is TRBV10-3 and J usage is TRBJ1-2; no clear D. CDR1 and CDR2 from the germline V gene are ENHRY and SYGVKD. The V and J ends lost 7 bases and 2 bases respectively, with 14 bases between them. The CDR3 runs to 14 residues. CDR3 DNA sequence: TGTGCCATCACCCTCGAGCCCCTGAACTATGGCTACACCTTC. It specifies CAITLEPLNYGYTF.

The chain uses TRBV6-1 and TRBJ2-7; the D gene is possibly TRBD2 (7 bases). The V end was cut by 0 bases, the J end by 2 bases, with 17 bases between. The CDR3 spans 17 residues. From germline, CDR1 is MNHNS and CDR2 SASEGT. CDR3 protein: CASSEAWAGAQTYEQYF. The CDR3 coding sequence is TGTGCCAGCAGTGAAGCATGGGCGGGGGCCCAAACCTACGAGCAGTACTTC.

In the case of this clone: The same CDR3 arises from other DNA sequences in this sample as well. The rearrangement links TRBV9 to TRBJ2-3; 8 positions agree with TRBD1. The germline V gene has CDR1 SGDLS and CDR2 YYNGEE. The CDR3 has 16 residues. V lost 0 bases, J lost 3 bases, and 6 bases stayed unmatched. This CDR3 is CASSVGSGGATDTQYF. The CDR3 DNA is TGTGCCAGCAGCGTAGGCTCAGGGGGCGCAACAGATACGCAGTATTTT.

The chain joins TRBV11-2 to TRBJ2-3; 8 bases match TRBD2. The CDR3 extends over 15 amino acids. V gave up 4 bases and J gave up 2 bases; unmatched junction bases: 5. Germline V gene sequence: CDR1 SGHAT, CDR2 FQNNGV. The CDR3 here is CASSSGGSLTDTQYF. CDR3 nucleotides: TGTGCCAGCAGCTCGGGAGGGTCCCTCACAGATACGCAGTATTTT.

This chain connects TRBV28 to TRBJ1-3; a weak D match, TRBD1 (5 bases). The CDR3 covers 14 residues. CDR1 and CDR2 (germline): MDHEN, SYDVKM. Trimming pared 7 bases from V and 2 bases from J, leaving 12 bases between. CDR3 protein: CASNRGGAGNTIYF. CDR3 coding DNA: TGTGCCAGCAACCGCGGAGGGGCTGGAAACACCATATATTTT.